These 17 T cell receptor beta chains were all obtained from the same sample, sequenced in a study of blood T cell repertoires in COVID-19. Sequencing was performed with immunoSEQ multiplex PCR; in TCRdb, only in-frame clones are kept and a portion is missing. This table has roughly 30,000 clones, almost 80% appearing once. Sequenced input: peripheral blood. The source of these receptors is a woman aged 55-69 years with acute or convalescent COVID-19.

V is TRBV18 and J is TRBJ2-7; perhaps TRBD1 as D (6 bases). Trimming stripped 6 bases from V and 2 bases from J, with 20 bases between. The CDR3 sequence is 16 residues long. CDR1 is KGHSH and CDR2 is LQKENI in the germline V gene. This chain's CDR3 is CASSRAGDQGTYEQYF. CDR3 nucleotides: TGTGCCAGCTCTCGAGCCGGGGATCAGGGGACCTACGAGCAGTACTTC.

This chain uses TRBV5-1 with TRBJ1-2; TRBD1 is a possible D gene (6 bases). V lost 2 bases and J lost 8, with 16 bases in between. Germline V gene lookup returns CDR1 SGHRS and CDR2 YFSETQ. The CDR3 is made up of 14 amino acids. CDR3 sequence: CASSFAGAMDGYTF. The CDR3, as DNA: TGCGCCAGCAGCTTCGCGGGGGCGATGGACGGCTACACCTTC.

The chain employs TRBV3-1 (or the pseudogene TRBV3-2) and TRBJ2-7, with 10 bases aligning to TRBD1. After removal of 4 bases from V and 2 bases from J, the junction contained 2 bases not matched to a gene. The CDR3 totals 14 residues. Germline V gene sequence: CDR1 LGHDT, CDR2 YNNKEL (reference sequence). The DNA for the CDR3 is TGTGCCAGCAGCCGCGGGACAGGGGCCTACGAGCAGTACTTC. It codes for CASSRGTGAYEQYF.

The V and J genes are TRBV7-3 and TRBJ2-2, with unresolved D. The V and J ends lost 1 base and 3 bases respectively, with 6 bases between them. The V gene's germline CDR1 is SGHTA and CDR2 FQGTGA. The CDR3 is 14 amino acids. DNA of the CDR3: TGTGCCAGCAGCTTAATTGCAGACACCGGGGAGCTGTTTTTT. Residues: CASSLIADTGELFF.

The chain has TRBV6-5 and TRBJ1-3, with 8 bases lining up with TRBD1. The CDR3 totals 13 residues. Unmatched junction bases numbered 1, after V lost 5 bases and J lost 4 bases. From germline, CDR1 is MNHEY and CDR2 SVGAGI. CDR3 bases: TGTGCCAGCAGTAGACAGGGGGGAAACACCATATATTTT. Encoded protein: CASSRQGGNTIYF.

The V and J genes are TRBV5-1 and TRBJ2-3; TRBD2 is a possible D gene (7 bases). This CDR3 has 15 amino acids. Germline loops: CDR1 SGHRS, CDR2 YFSETQ. Deletions cut 3 bases from V and 1 base from J, with 12 bases between. CDR3 bases: TGCGCCAGCAGCTGGGGGGCGGGGGGCACAGATACGCAGTATTTT. Amino acid sequence: CASSWGAGGTDTQYF. The entire variable domain, with the rest obtained from reference TRBV5-1 and TRBJ2-3, is as follows: KAGVTQTPRYLIKTRGQQVTLSCSPISGHRSVSWYQQTPGQGLQFLFEYFSETQRNKGNFPGRFSGRQFSNSRSEMNVSTLELGDSALYLCASSWGAGGTDTQYFGPGTRLTVL.

This CDR3 is CASSSDSNEKLFF. In DNA form, the CDR3 reads TGTGCCAGCTCATCAGACAGTAATGAAAAACTGTTTTTT. The chain couples TRBV18 to TRBJ1-4, with D perhaps TRBD1 (5 bases). The germline V gene encodes CDR1 KGHSH and CDR2 LQKENI. The V gene lost 5 bases and the J gene lost 4 bases, with 8 bases spanning the gap. The CDR3 contains 13 residues. Using reference TRBV18 and TRBJ1-4 for the parts outside the CDR3, the full variable domain is NAGVMQNPRHLVRRRGQEARLRCSPMKGHSHVYWYRQLPEEGLKFMVYLQKENIIDESGMPKERFSAEFPKEGPSILRIQQVVRGDSAAYFCASSSDSNEKLFFGSGTQLSVL.

The rearrangement joins TRBV19 to TRBJ2-7; 9 bases are a match to TRBD1. V lost 5 bases, J lost 0 bases, and 5 bases stayed unmatched. This CDR3 is built from 15 residues. CDR1 and CDR2 from the germline V gene are LNHDA and SQIVND (reference sequence). For the CDR3, the DNA is TGTGCCAGTAGTCTAGGGACAGGGCGCTCCTACGAGCAGTACTTC. Residues: CASSLGTGRSYEQYF.

This clone was seen a handful of times. CDR3 coding DNA: TGTGCCAGCAGCTTAAGTGGCGGAACGCTACGCAGGGGGCCCACTGAAGCTTTCTTT. Protein sequence: CASSLSGGTLRRGPTEAFF. This chain joins TRBV11-3 and TRBJ1-1, with 8 positions matching TRBD1. CDR1 and CDR2 (germline): SGHNT, YENEEA. The junction had 18 bases not matched to a gene; V was cut back by 2 bases and J by 4 bases. This CDR3 spans 19 amino acids.

Here the CDR3 DNA reads TGCGCCAGCAGCTTGGGGGGCGGACAGGGCCATGAGCAGTTCTTC. As protein: CASSLGGGQGHEQFF. The chain recombines TRBV5-1 with TRBJ2-1, with 8 bases aligning to TRBD1. V lost 0 bases and J lost 8; bases outside the gene matches: 7. CDR3 length: 15 amino acids. Looked up from germline, CDR1 is SGHRS and CDR2 is YFSETQ.

This clone was counted a few times. The rearrangement links TRBV5-1 to TRBJ1-2, with a weak D call TRBD1 (5 bases). There are 15 residues in the CDR3. Germline lookup yields CDR1 SGHRS and CDR2 YFSETQ. V shed 0 bases and J shed 0 bases, with 9 bases lying between them. DNA for the CDR3: TGCGCCAGCAGCTTGGGACAGCAACCTAACTATGGCTACACCTTC. The encoded protein is CASSLGQQPNYGYTF.

This sequence joins TRBV12-3 or TRBV12-4 and TRBJ1-1; 11 positions agree with TRBD1. Losses at the gene ends were 5 bases for V and 10 bases for J; bases not matched to a gene: 3. CDR3 size: 12 residues. CDR3 nucleotide sequence: TGTGCCAGCAGTGGAGGGACAGGGGGAGCTTTCTTT. Encoded protein: CASSGGTGGAFF.

This chain connects TRBV28 to TRBJ1-4; D uncertain. The CDR3 is 14 residues long. The V gene lost 5 bases and the J gene lost 3 bases, with 10 bases spanning the gap. Per the germline V gene, CDR1 is MDHEN and CDR2 is SYDVKM. The CDR3 DNA reads as TGTGCCAGCAGTATTCCCAACTCTAATGAAAAACTGTTTTTT. Its protein is CASSIPNSNEKLFF.

The chain combines TRBV10-2 with TRBJ1-1; maybe TRBD1 (6 bases). The CDR3 contains 13 residues. Germline V gene lookup returns CDR1 WSHSY and CDR2 SAAADI. V lost 8 bases to trimming and J lost 3 bases, with 13 bases between them. The CDR3 sequence: CASGRDTYTEAFF. CDR3 coding DNA: TGCGCCAGCGGACGGGACACCTACACTGAAGCTTTCTTT.

This chain links TRBV10-3 with TRBJ1-4; 12 nucleotides match TRBD1. Unmatched junction bases numbered 12, after V lost 11 bases and J lost 8 bases. This CDR3 has 15 amino acids. From germline, CDR1 is ENHRY and CDR2 SYGVKD. Here the CDR3 reads CAATAGTGGLEKLFF. Here the CDR3 DNA reads TGTGCCGCCACGGCCGGGACAGGGGGCTTGGAAAAACTGTTTTTT.

The chain joins TRBV11-2 to TRBJ1-1; D is unresolved. The CDR3 consists of 12 residues. Germline lookup yields CDR1 SGHAT and CDR2 FQNNGV. V shed 2 bases and J shed 5 bases, with 6 bases lying between them. DNA for the CDR3: TGTGCCAGCAGCTTAATGTTAACTGAAGCTTTCTTT. It is translated as CASSLMLTEAFF. Combining the CDR3 with reference TRBV11-2 and TRBJ1-1 gives the whole variable domain EAGVAQSPRYKIIEKRQSVAFWCNPISGHATLYWYQQILGQGPKLLIQFQNNGVVDDSQLPKDRFSAERLKGVDSTLKIQPAKLEDSAVYLCASSLMLTEAFFGQGTRLTVV.

In its sample, this clone ranks as medium-sized (0.01 to 0.1%). This chain joins TRBV3-1 (or the pseudogene TRBV3-2) and TRBJ1-6, with 7 bases identical to TRBD1. Germline lookup yields CDR1 LGHDT and CDR2 YNNKEL (reference sequence). The CDR3 loop spans 15 amino acids. The V segment lost 4 bases and the J segment 4 bases; nucleotides outside the gene matches: 4. CDR3 in DNA: TGTGCCAGCAGCCCCCTGACAGGGTATAATTCACCCCTCCACTTT. The encoded protein is CASSPLTGYNSPLHF.